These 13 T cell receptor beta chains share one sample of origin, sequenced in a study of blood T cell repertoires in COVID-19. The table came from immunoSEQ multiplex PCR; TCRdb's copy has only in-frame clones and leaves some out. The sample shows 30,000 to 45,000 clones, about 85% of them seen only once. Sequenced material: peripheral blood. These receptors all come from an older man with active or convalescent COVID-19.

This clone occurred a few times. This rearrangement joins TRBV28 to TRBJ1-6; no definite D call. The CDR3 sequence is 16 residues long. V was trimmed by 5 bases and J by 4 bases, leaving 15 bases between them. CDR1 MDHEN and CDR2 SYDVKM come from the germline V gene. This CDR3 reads CASSIRSSPYNSPLHF. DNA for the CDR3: TGTGCCAGCAGTATTCGGTCATCCCCTTATAATTCACCCCTCCACTTT. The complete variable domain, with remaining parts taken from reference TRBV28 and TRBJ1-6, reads DVKVTQSSRYLVKRTGEKVFLECVQDMDHENMFWYRQDPGLGLRLIYFSYDVKMKEKGDIPEGYSVSREKKERFSLILESASTNQTSMYLCASSIRSSPYNSPLHFGNGTRLTVT.

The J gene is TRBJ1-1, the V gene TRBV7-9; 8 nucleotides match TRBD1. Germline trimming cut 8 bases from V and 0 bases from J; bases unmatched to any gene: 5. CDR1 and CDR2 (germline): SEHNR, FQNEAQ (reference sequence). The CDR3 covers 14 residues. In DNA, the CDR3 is TGTGCCAGCGACAGGGGACTCTTGAACACTGAAGCTTTCTTT. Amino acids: CASDRGLLNTEAFF. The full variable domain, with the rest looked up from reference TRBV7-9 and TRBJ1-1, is DTGVSQNPRHKITKRGQNVTFRCDPISEHNRLYWYRQTLGQGPEFLTYFQNEAQLEKSRLLSDRFSAERPKGSFSTLEIQRTEQGDSAMYLCASDRGLLNTEAFFGQGTRLTVV.

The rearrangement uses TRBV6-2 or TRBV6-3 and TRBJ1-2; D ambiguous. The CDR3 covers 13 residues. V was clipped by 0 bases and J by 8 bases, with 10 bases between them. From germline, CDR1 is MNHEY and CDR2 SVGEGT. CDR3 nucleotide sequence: TGTGCCAGCAGTTACTCGCCGGGAGGCGGCTACACCTTC. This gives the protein CASSYSPGGGYTF.

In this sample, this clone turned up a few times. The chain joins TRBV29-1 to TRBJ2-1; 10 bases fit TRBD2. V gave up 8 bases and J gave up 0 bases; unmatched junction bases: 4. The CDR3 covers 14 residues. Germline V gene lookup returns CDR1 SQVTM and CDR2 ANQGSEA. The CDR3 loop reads CSTSGDLSYNEQFF. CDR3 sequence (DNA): TGCAGCACTAGCGGGGACCTCTCCTACAATGAGCAGTTCTTC.

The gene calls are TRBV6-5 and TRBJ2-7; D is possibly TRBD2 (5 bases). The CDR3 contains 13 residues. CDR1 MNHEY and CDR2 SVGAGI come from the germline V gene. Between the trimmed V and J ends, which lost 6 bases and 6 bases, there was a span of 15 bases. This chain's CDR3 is CASRTPGGPEQYF. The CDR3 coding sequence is TGTGCCAGCAGAACCCCTGGCGGGCCCGAGCAGTACTTC.

CDR3 sequence (DNA): TGTGCCAGCAGCTTGGGAGAATACGAGCAGTACTTC. This sequence encodes CASSLGEYEQYF. This rearrangement joins TRBV5-6 to TRBJ2-7; D ambiguous. The CDR3 contains 12 residues. Germline values: CDR1 SGHDT, CDR2 YYEEEE. Trimming took off 0 bases at V and 4 bases at J, with 5 bases between the two ends. Based on the CDR3 plus reference TRBV5-6 and TRBJ2-7, the full variable domain is DAGVTQSPTHLIKTRGQQVTLRCSPKSGHDTVSWYQQALGQGPQFIFQYYEEEERQRGNFPDRFSGHQFPNYSSELNVNALLLGDSALYLCASSLGEYEQYFGPGTRLTVT.

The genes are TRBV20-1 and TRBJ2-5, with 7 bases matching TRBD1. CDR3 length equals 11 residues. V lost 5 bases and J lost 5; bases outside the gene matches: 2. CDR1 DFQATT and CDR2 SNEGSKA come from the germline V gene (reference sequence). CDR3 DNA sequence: TGCAGTGCTTTACAGGGGGAGACCCAGTACTTC. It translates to CSALQGETQYF.

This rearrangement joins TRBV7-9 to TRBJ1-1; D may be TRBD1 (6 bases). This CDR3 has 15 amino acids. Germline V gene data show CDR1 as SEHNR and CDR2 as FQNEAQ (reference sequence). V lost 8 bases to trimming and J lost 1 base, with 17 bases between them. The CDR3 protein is CASGSGGRGNTEAFF. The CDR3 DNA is TGTGCCAGCGGTAGCGGGGGGCGAGGGAACACTGAAGCTTTCTTT.

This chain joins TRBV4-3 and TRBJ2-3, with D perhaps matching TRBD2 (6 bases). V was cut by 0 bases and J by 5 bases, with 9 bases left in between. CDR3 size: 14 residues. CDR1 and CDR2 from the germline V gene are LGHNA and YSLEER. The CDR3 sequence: CASSQDTSRDTQYF. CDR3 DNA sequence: TGCGCCAGCAGCCAAGATACTAGCCGAGATACGCAGTATTTT.

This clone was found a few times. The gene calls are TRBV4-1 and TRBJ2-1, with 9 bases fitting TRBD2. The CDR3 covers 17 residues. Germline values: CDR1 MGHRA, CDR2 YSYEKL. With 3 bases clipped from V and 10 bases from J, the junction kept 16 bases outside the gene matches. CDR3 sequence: CASSQDPGTSIRSEQFF. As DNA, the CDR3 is TGCGCCAGCAGCCAGGATCCCGGGACTAGCATTCGGAGCGAGCAGTTCTTC.

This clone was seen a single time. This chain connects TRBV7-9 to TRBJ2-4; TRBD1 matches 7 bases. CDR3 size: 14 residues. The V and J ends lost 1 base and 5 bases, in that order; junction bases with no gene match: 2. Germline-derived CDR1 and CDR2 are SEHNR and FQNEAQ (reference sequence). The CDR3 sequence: CASSLDGQENIQYF. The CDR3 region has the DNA TGTGCCAGCAGCTTAGACGGACAGGAAAACATTCAGTACTTC.

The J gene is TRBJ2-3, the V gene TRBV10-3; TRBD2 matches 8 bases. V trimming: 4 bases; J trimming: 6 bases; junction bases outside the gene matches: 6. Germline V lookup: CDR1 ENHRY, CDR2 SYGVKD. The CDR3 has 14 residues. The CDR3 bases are TGTGCCATCAGTGTGCGGGGGGCCGAGGATACGCAGTATTTT. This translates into CAISVRGAEDTQYF.

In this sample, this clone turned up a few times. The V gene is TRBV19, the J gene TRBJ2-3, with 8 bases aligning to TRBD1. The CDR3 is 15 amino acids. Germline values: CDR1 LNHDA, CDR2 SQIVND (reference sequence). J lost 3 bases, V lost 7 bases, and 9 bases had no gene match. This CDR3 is CASKWRTGRTDTQYF. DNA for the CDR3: TGTGCCAGTAAATGGAGGACAGGGAGAACAGATACGCAGTATTTT.